This T cell receptor (beta chain) came from a study of CXCR3-negative and CXCR3-positive naive CD8 T cells. Researchers prepared the TRB cDNA libraries using 5' RACE with UMI labels. Using the 5' RACE reads, TCRdb records one entry per CDR3 protein without DNA. Across over 100,000 distinct CDR3 sequences, the top ten clones capture about 0.3% of the sample. CDR1 is MDHEN and CDR2 is SYDVKM in the germline V gene. This CDR3 spans 16 amino acids. The V call is TRBV28, the J call TRBJ2-5; TCRdb reports TRBD2, a call that lacks DNA to check it against. This receptor was taken from a human donor in good health. Some clones in this sample may be carry-over from other donors' samples. Input material: naive CXCR3- CD8+ T cells from blood. Noted subset: CD45RO-CCR7+CD27+CD95- naive CD8+ T cells lacking CXCR3 (TNR3-). CDR3 region: CASSRRLAGDQETQYF.